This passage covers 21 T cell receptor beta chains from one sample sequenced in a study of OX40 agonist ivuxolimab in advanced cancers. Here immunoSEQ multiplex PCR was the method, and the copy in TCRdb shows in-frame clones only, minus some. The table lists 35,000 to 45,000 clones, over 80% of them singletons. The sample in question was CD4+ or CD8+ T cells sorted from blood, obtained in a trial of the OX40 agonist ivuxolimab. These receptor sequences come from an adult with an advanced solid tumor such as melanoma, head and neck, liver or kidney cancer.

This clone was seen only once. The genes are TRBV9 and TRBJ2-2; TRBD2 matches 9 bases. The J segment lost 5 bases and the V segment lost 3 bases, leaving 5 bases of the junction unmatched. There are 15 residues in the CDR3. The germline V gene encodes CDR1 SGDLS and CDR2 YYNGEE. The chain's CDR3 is CASSAREGGTGELFF. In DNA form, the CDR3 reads TGTGCCAGCAGCGCGCGGGAGGGAGGGACCGGGGAGCTGTTTTTT.

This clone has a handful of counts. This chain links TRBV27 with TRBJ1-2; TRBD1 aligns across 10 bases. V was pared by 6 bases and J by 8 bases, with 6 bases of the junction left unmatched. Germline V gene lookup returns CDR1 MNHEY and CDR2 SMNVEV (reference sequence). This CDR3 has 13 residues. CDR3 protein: CASSDRGRDGYTF. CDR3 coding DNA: TGTGCCAGCAGCGACAGGGGGCGCGACGGCTACACCTTC.

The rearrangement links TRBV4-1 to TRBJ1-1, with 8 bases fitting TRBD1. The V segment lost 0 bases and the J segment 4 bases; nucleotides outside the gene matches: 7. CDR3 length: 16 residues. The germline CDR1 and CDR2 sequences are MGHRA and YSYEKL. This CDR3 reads CASSQDPGGAGTEAFF. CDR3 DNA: TGCGCCAGCAGCCAAGATCCAGGGGGCGCGGGCACTGAAGCTTTCTTT.

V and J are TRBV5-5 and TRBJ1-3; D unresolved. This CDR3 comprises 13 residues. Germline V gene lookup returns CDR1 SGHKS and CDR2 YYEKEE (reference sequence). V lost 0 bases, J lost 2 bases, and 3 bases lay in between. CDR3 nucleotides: TGTGCCAGCAGCTTGGTTCCTGGAAACACCATATATTTT. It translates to CASSLVPGNTIYF.

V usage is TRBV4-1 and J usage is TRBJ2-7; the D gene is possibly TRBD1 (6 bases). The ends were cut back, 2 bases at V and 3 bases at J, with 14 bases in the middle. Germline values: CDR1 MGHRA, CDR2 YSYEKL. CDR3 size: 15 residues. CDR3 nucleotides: TGCGCCAGCAGCCAAAGAGAAGGGGGAGTCTACGAGCAGTACTTC. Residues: CASSQREGGVYEQYF.

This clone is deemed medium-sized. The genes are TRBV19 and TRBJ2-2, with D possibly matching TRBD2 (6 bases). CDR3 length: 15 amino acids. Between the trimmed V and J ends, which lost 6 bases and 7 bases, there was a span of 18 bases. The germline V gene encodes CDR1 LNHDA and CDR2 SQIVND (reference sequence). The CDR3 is CASSLGTAGVGELFF. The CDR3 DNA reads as TGTGCCAGTAGCCTCGGGACTGCCGGGGTCGGGGAGCTGTTTTTT.

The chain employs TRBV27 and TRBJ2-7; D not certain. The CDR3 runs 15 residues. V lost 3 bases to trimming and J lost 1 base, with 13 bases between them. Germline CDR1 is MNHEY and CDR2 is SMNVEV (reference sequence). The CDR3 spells CASSLRRAESYEQYF. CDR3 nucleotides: TGTGCCAGCAGTTTGAGAAGGGCAGAATCCTACGAGCAGTACTTC.

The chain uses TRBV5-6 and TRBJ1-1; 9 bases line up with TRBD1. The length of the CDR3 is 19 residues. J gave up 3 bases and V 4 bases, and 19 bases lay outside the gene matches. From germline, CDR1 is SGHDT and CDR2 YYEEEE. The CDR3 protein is CASSLLWGQGLRNDTEAFF. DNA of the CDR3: TGTGCCAGCAGCCTCTTGTGGGGACAGGGCCTAAGGAATGACACTGAAGCTTTCTTT. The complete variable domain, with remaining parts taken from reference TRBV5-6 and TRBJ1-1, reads DAGVTQSPTHLIKTRGQQVTLRCSPKSGHDTVSWYQQALGQGPQFIFQYYEEEERQRGNFPDRFSGHQFPNYSSELNVNALLLGDSALYLCASSLLWGQGLRNDTEAFFGQGTRLTVV.

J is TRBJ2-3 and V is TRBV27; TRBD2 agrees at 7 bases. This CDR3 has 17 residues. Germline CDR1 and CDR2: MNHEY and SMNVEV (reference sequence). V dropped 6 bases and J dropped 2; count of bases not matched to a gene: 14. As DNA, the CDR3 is TGTGCCAGCAGCACCCCCCAAAGCGGGGCCCTCACAGATACGCAGTATTTT. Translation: CASSTPQSGALTDTQYF.

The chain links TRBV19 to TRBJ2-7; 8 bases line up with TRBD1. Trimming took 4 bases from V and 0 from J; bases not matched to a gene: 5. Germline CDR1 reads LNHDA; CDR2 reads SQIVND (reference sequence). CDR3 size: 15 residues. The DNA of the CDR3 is TGTGCCAGTAGTAATCGGGACAGGCCCTCCTACGAGCAGTACTTC. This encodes CASSNRDRPSYEQYF.

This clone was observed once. The CDR3 DNA is TGTGCCAGCAGGGGGGGACAGGGCTCAGAAGCTTTCTTT. This encodes CASRGGQGSEAFF. The chain couples TRBV27 to TRBJ1-1; 9 nucleotides align to TRBD1. The CDR3 length is 13 residues. CDR1 and CDR2 (germline): MNHEY, SMNVEV (reference sequence). Trimming took 6 bases from V and 8 from J; bases not matched to a gene: 7.

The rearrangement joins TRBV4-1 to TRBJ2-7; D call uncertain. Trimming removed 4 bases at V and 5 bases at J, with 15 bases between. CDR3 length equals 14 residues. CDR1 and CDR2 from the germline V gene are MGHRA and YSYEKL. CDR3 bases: TGCGCCAGCAGCCCGACTGGTTCTGAGGACGAGCAGTACTTC. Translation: CASSPTGSEDEQYF.

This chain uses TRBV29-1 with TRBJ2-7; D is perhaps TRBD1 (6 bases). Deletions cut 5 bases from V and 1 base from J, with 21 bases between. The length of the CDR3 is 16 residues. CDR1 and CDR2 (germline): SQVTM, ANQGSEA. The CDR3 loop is CSVPISADRPSYEQYF. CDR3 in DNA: TGCAGCGTTCCAATCTCGGCAGACAGGCCATCCTACGAGCAGTACTTC.

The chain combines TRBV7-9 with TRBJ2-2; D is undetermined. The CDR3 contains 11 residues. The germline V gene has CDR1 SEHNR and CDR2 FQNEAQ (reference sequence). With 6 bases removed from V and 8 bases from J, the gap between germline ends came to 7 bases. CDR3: CASRLQGELFF. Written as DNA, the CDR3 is TGTGCCAGCAGATTACAAGGGGAGCTGTTTTTT.

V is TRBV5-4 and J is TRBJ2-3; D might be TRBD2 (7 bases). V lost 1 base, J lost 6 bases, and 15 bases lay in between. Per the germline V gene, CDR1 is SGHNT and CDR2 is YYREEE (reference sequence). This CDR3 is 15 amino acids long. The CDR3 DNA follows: TGTGCCAGCAGCTTGTTGGGGGGGCCGGGGGATACGCAGTATTTT. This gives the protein CASSLLGGPGDTQYF.

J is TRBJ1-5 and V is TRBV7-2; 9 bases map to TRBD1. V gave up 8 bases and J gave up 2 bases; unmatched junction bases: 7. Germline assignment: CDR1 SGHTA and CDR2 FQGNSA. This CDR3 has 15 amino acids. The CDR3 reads CASGTGGMGNQPQHF. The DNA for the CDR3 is TGTGCCAGCGGAACAGGGGGCATGGGCAATCAGCCCCAGCATTTT.

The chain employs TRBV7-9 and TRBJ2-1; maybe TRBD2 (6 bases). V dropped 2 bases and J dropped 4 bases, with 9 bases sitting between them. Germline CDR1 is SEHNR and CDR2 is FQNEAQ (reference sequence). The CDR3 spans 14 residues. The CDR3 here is CASSLPRDYNEQFF. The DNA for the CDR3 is TGTGCCAGCAGCTTACCGCGGGATTACAATGAGCAGTTCTTC. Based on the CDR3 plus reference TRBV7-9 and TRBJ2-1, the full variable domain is DTGVSQNPRHKITKRGQNVTFRCDPISEHNRLYWYRQTLGQGPEFLTYFQNEAQLEKSRLLSDRFSAERPKGSFSTLEIQRTEQGDSAMYLCASSLPRDYNEQFFGPGTRLTVL.

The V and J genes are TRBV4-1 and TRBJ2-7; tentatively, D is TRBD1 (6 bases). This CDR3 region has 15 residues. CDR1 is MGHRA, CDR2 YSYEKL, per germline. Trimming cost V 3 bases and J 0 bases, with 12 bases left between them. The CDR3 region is CASSQTPDSSYEQYF. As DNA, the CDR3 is TGCGCCAGCAGCCAGACACCGGACAGCTCCTACGAGCAGTACTTC.

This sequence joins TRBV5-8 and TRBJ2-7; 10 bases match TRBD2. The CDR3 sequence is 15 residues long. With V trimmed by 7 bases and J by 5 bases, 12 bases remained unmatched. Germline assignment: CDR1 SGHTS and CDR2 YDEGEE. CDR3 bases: TGTGCCAGCGGGAAGCGGGAGGGGTCGTTCCACGAGCAGTACTTC. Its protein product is CASGKREGSFHEQYF.

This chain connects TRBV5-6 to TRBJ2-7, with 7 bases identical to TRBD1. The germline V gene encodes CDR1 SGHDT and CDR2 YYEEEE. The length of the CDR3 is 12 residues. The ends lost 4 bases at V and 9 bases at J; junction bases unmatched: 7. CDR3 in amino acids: CASSIDRAGQYF. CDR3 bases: TGTGCCAGCAGCATCGACAGGGCCGGGCAGTACTTC.

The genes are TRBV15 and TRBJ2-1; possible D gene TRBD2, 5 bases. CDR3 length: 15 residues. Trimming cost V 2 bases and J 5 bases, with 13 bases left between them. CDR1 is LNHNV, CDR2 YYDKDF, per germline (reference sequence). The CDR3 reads CATSRFVSGNNEQFF. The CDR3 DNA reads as TGTGCCACCAGCAGATTTGTGAGCGGCAACAATGAGCAGTTCTTC.